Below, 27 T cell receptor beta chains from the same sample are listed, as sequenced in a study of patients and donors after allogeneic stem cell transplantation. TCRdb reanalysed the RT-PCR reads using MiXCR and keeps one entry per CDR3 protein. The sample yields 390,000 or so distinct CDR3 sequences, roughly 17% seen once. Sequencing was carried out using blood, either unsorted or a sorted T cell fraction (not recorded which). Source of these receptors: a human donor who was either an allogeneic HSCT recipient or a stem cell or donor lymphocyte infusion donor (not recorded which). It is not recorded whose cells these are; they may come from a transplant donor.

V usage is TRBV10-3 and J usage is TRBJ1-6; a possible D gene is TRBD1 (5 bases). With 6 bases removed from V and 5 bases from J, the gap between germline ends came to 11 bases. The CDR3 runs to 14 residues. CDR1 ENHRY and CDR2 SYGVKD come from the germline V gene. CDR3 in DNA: TGTGCCATCAGCCAGGGACGGAATAATTCACCCCTCCACTTT. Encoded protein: CAISQGRNNSPLHF.

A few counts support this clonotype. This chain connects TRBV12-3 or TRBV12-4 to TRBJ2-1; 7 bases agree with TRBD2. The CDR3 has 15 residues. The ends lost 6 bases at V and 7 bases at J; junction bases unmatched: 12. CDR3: CASRALGGGKNEQFF. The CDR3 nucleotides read TGTGCCAGCAGGGCCCTGGGGGGGGGAAAAAATGAGCAGTTCTTC.

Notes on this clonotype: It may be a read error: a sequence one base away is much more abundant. CDR3 in amino acids: CASSLGTGVNTGEPFF. The CDR3 DNA sequence: TGCGCCAGCAGCTTGGGGACAGGAGTTAACACCGGGGAGCCGTTTTTT. The rearrangement uses TRBV5-1 and TRBJ2-2; 7 bases line up with TRBD1. Germline CDR1 reads SGHRS; CDR2 reads YFSETQ. This CDR3 has 16 amino acids.

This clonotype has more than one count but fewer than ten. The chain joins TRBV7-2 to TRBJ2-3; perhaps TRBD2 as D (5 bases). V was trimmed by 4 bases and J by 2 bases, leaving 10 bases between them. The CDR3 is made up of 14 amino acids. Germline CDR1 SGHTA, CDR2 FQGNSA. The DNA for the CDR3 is TGTGCCAGCAGCTCTTATAGCGACACAGATACGCAGTATTTT. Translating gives CASSSYSDTDTQYF.

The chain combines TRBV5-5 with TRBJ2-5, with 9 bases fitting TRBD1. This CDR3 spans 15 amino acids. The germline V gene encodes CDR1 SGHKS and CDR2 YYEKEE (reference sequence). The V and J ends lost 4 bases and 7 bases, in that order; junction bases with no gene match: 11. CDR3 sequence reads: CASSPRDRAGVTQYF. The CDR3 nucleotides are TGTGCCAGCAGCCCAAGGGACAGGGCCGGGGTGACCCAGTACTTC.

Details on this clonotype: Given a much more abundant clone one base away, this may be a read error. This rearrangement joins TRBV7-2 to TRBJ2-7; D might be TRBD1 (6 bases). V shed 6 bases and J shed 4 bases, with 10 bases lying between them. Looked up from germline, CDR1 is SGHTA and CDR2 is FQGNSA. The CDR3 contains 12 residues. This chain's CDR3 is CASSEQGYEQYF. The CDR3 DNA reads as TGTGCCAGCAGTGAACAGGGTTACGAGCAGTACTTC.

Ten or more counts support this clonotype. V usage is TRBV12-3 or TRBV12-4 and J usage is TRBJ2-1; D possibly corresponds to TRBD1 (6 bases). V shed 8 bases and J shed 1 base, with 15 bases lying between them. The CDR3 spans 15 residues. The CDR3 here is CASFSGHLSYNEQFF. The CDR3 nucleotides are TGTGCCAGCTTCTCGGGACACCTTTCCTACAATGAGCAGTTCTTC.

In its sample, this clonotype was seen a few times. CDR3 sequence reads: CASSLLAGGADTQYF. The CDR3 nucleotides are TGTGCCAGCAGTTTACTAGCGGGAGGAGCAGATACGCAGTATTTT. The chain has TRBV12-3 or TRBV12-4 and TRBJ2-3; 11 bases map to TRBD2. The CDR3 loop spans 15 amino acids. V lost 2 bases and J lost 4; bases outside the gene matches: 2.

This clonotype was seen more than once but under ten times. The chain's CDR3 is CASSAGLAGRYNEQFF. As DNA, the CDR3 is TGTGCCAGCAGCGCAGGACTAGCGGGCCGCTACAATGAGCAGTTCTTC. The chain joins TRBV11-2 to TRBJ2-1; 11 bases are shared with TRBD2. The J segment lost 3 bases and the V segment lost 5 bases, leaving 6 bases of the junction unmatched. This CDR3 has 16 amino acids. From germline, CDR1 is SGHAT and CDR2 FQNNGV.

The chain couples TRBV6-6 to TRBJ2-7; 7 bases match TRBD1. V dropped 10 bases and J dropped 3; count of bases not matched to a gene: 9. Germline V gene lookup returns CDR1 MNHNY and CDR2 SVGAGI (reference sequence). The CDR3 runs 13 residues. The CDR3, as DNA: TGTGCCACCCGAACAGGGGATGGCTACGAGCAGTACTTC. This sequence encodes CATRTGDGYEQYF.

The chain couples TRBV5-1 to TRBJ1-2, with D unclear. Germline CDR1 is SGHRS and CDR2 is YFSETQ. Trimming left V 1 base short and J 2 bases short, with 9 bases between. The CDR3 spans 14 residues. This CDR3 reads CASSLTAGNYGYTF. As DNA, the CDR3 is TGCGCCAGCAGCTTGACGGCCGGAAACTATGGCTACACCTTC.

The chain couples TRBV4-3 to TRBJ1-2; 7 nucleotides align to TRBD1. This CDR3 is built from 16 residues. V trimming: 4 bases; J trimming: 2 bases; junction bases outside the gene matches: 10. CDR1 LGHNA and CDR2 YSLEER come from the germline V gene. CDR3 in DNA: TGCGCCAGCAGCCCCCAGGGGGGGGCATTAAACTATGGCTACACCTTC. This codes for CASSPQGGALNYGYTF.

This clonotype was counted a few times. For the CDR3, the DNA is TGTGCCAGCAGTGCCTATCAGGGGAACTACGAGCAGTACTTC. Translated, it gives CASSAYQGNYEQYF. The V gene is TRBV6-1, the J gene TRBJ2-7; possibly TRBD1 for D (6 bases). Per germline, CDR1 MNHNS and CDR2 SASEGT. Trimming removed 4 bases at V and 3 bases at J, with 13 bases between. The CDR3 is 14 amino acids.

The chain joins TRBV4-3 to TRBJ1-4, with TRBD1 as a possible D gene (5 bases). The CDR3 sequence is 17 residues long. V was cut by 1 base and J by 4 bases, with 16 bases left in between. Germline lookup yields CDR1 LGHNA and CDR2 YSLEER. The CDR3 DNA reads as TGCGCCAGCAGCCAAGTTGCGACAGTGAGGTTTAATGAAAAACTGTTTTTT. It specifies CASSQVATVRFNEKLFF.

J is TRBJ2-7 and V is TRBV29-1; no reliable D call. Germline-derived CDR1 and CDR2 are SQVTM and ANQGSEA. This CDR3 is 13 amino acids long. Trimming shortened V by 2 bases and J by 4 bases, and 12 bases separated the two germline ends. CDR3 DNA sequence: TGCAGCGTTGAATCGGCCGATAGGTACGAGCAGTACTTC. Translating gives CSVESADRYEQYF.

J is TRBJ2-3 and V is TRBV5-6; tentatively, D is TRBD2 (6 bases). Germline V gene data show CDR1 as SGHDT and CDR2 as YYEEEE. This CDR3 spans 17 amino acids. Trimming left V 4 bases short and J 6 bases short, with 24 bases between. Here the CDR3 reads CASSPIGGSEVTDTQYF. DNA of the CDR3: TGTGCCAGCAGCCCTATCGGAGGGAGTGAAGTAACGGATACGCAGTATTTT.

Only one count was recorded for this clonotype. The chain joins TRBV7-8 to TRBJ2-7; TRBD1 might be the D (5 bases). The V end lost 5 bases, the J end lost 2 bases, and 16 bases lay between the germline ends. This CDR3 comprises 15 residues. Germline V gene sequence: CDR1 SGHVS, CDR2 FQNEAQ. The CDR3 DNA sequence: TGTGCCAGCAGCGTTTTAGGAACAGGTGCCTACGAGCAGTACTTC. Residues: CASSVLGTGAYEQYF.

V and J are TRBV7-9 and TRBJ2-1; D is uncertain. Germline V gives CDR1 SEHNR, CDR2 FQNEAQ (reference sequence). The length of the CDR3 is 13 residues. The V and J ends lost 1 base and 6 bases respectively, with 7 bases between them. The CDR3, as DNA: TGTGCCAGCAGCTTAGAACTGATCAATGAGCAGTTCTTC. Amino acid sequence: CASSLELINEQFF.

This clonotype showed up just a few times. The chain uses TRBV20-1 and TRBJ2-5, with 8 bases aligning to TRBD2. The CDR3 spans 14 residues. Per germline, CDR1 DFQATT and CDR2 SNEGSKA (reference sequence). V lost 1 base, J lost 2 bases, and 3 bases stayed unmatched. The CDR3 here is CSARGTSSQETQYF. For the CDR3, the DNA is TGCAGTGCTAGAGGGACTAGCTCACAAGAGACCCAGTACTTC.

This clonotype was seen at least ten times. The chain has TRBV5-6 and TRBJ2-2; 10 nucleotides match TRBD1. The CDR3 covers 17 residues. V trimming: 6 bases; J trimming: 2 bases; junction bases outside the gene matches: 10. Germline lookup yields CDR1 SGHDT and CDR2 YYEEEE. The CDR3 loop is CASTPLGTGANTGELFF. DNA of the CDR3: TGTGCCAGCACCCCCCTAGGGACAGGGGCTAACACCGGGGAGCTGTTTTTT. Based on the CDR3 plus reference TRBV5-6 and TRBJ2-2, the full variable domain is DAGVTQSPTHLIKTRGQQVTLRCSPKSGHDTVSWYQQALGQGPQFIFQYYEEEERQRGNFPDRFSGHQFPNYSSELNVNALLLGDSALYLCASTPLGTGANTGELFFGEGSRLTVL.

CDR3 protein: CASIRGGAASGNTIYF. The DNA for the CDR3 is TGTGCCAGCATTCGCGGCGGGGCGGCATCTGGAAACACCATATATTTT. This rearrangement joins TRBV6-1 to TRBJ1-3, with D perhaps TRBD1 (5 bases). V was shortened by 7 bases and J by 1 base, with 17 bases between the two germline ends. This CDR3 is 16 amino acids long. Looked up from germline, CDR1 is MNHNS and CDR2 is SASEGT.

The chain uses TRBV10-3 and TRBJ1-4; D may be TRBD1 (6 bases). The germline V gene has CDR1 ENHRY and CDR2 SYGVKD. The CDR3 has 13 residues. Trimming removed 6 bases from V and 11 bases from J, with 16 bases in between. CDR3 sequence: CAISPGPGGKLFF. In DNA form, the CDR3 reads TGTGCCATCAGCCCCGGACCGGGGGGCAAACTGTTTTTT.

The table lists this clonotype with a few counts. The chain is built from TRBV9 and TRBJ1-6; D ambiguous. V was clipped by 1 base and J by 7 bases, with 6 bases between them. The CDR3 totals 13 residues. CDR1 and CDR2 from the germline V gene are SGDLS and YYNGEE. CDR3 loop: CASSVRENSPLHF. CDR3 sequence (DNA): TGTGCCAGCAGCGTAAGGGAAAATTCACCCCTCCACTTT.

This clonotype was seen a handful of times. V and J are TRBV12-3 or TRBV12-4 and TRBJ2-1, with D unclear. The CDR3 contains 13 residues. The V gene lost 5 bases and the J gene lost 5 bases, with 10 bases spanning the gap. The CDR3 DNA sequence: TGTGCCAGCAGTCTCCTACGGGACAATGAGCAGTTCTTC. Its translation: CASSLLRDNEQFF.

The DNA for the CDR3 is TGTGCCAGCAGAGGGACAGGGGGTTCGGCCCAGCATTTT. Its translation: CASRGTGGSAQHF. This chain links TRBV12-3 or TRBV12-4 with TRBJ1-5; 11 nucleotides line up with TRBD1. With 6 bases clipped from V and 11 bases from J, the junction kept 6 bases outside the gene matches. The CDR3 runs to 13 residues.

CDR3 in amino acids: CATSDLQRGAGETQYF. The DNA of the CDR3 is TGTGCCACCAGTGATTTGCAAAGGGGGGCTGGAGAGACCCAGTACTTC. The rearrangement joins TRBV24-1 to TRBJ2-5; D could derive from TRBD1 or TRBD2 (6 bases each). The V and J ends lost 0 bases and 4 bases respectively, with 14 bases between them. The germline CDR1 and CDR2 sequences are KGHDR and SFDVKD. This CDR3 is built from 16 residues.

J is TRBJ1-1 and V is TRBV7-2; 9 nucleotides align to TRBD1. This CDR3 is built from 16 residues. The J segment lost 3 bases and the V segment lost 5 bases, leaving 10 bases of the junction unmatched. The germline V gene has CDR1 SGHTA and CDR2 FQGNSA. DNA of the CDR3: TGTGCCAGCAGCCAACAGGGGGCTAAGATGGACACTGAAGCTTTCTTT. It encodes CASSQQGAKMDTEAFF.